This passage covers 27 T cell receptor beta chains from one sample sequenced in a study of T cells in Graves' hyperthyroidism and ophthalmopathy. There were TCR beta CDR3 regions amplified from RNA transcripts. With the HTBI primer set, the TCR CDR3 went through a first round of RT-PCR. TCRdb re-derived calls from the multiplex PCR reads in MiXCR, one entry per CDR3 protein. The sample gives about 530,000 distinct CDR3 sequences, 15% to 20% of which show up once; 17% is in the top ten. Material: blood. Receptors were obtained from a woman aged 18-29 years with Graves' ophthalmopathy.

V and J are TRBV7-2 and TRBJ2-7; possibly TRBD1 for D (5 bases). CDR1 SGHTA and CDR2 FQGNSA come from the germline V gene. The CDR3 is made up of 14 amino acids. V dropped 5 bases and J dropped 2 bases, with 13 bases sitting between them. This CDR3 reads CASSPFVGPYEQYF. The CDR3 nucleotides read TGTGCCAGCAGCCCCTTCGTGGGGCCCTACGAGCAGTACTTC.

This clonotype was seen repeatedly, ten times or more. This rearrangement joins TRBV6-1 to TRBJ1-5; D is uncertain. The CDR3 runs 13 residues. Deletions cut 3 bases from V and 7 bases from J, with 10 bases between. Germline assignment: CDR1 MNHNS and CDR2 SASEGT. CDR3 bases: TGTGCCAGCAGTGATGCTTTCAGGCAGCCCCAGCATTTT. Amino acid sequence: CASSDAFRQPQHF.

This clonotype came up a few times. This rearrangement joins TRBV5-1 to TRBJ2-2, with 7 bases matching TRBD2. This CDR3 contains 16 residues. The germline CDR1 and CDR2 sequences are SGHRS and YFSETQ. V shed 1 base and J 9 bases; nucleotides not matched to a gene: 12. CDR3 sequence reads: CASSLLAPAGTRELFF. The CDR3 bases are TGCGCCAGCAGCTTGTTAGCGCCAGCGGGGACGAGGGAGCTGTTTTTT.

This clonotype was counted many times. The CDR3 DNA reads as TGTGCCAGCAGCTTAAGTGGACAGGGGACTGAAGCTTTCTTT. Protein product: CASSLSGQGTEAFF. This sequence joins TRBV7-3 and TRBJ1-1; TRBD1 matches 9 bases. The CDR3 runs to 14 residues. Germline CDR1 SGHTA, CDR2 FQGTGA. Germline trimming cut 1 base from V and 5 bases from J; bases unmatched to any gene: 2.

This clonotype was recorded a few times. The V gene is TRBV3-1, the J gene TRBJ2-1, with no clear D. Germline-derived CDR1 and CDR2 are LGHDT and YNNKEL (reference sequence). There are 13 residues in the CDR3. The V gene lost 5 bases and the J gene lost 2 bases, with 7 bases spanning the gap. As DNA, the CDR3 is TGTGCCAGCAGCGGGTCGACCTACAATGAGCAGTTCTTC. Its protein product is CASSGSTYNEQFF.

This clonotype was counted a few times. This chain links TRBV19 with TRBJ2-1; weak D call: TRBD2 (6 bases). The CDR3 is 15 amino acids. Germline CDR1 and CDR2: LNHDA and SQIVND (reference sequence). V dropped 6 bases and J dropped 0 bases, with 12 bases sitting between them. The CDR3 DNA sequence: TGTGCCAGTAGGGCGGGGCGGAGCTCCTACAATGAGCAGTTCTTC. Its protein product is CASRAGRSSYNEQFF.

In the case of this clonotype: A read error may account for a junction end that differs from germline. The chain couples TRBV7-3 to TRBJ2-1; 9 bases align to TRBD2. The CDR3 runs to 16 residues. Germline CDR1 is SGHTA and CDR2 is FQGTGA. The CDR3 protein is CAGSLTATSGYNEQFF. The CDR3 DNA reads as TGTGCCGGCAGCTTAACCGCGACTAGCGGCTACAATGAGCAGTTCTTC.

This sequence joins TRBV5-4 and TRBJ1-4, with a weak D call TRBD1 (6 bases). Per germline, CDR1 SGHNT and CDR2 YYREEE (reference sequence). This CDR3 has 15 amino acids. The V and J ends lost 4 bases and 5 bases respectively, with 15 bases between them. Written as DNA, the CDR3 is TGTGCCAGCAGCGGGGGGGGGGGCATCAATGAAAAACTGTTTTTT. It yields the protein CASSGGGGINEKLFF.

This clonotype was seen a few times. At one end the junction does not follow the germline gene, possibly because of a read error. The chain uses TRBV6-2 or TRBV6-3 and TRBJ2-3, with 16 bases matching TRBD2. Germline CDR1 reads MNHEY; CDR2 reads SVGEGT. There are 15 residues in the CDR3. The DNA for the CDR3 is TGTGCCAGCAGTAACTCGGGACTAGCGGGGGGGACGCAGTATTTT. Its translation: CASSNSGLAGGTQYF.

This clonotype appeared a few times. This chain uses TRBV30 with TRBJ1-1; D remains ambiguous. Trimming took 2 bases from V and 5 from J, leaving 6 bases between them. CDR3 length: 11 residues. Germline lookup yields CDR1 GTSNPN and CDR2 SVGIG (reference sequence). This chain's CDR3 is CAWSFGTEAFF. The DNA for the CDR3 is TGTGCCTGGAGTTTCGGTACTGAAGCTTTCTTT.

This clonotype has a handful of counts. The rearrangement joins TRBV15 to TRBJ2-1; maybe TRBD2 (6 bases). Trimming shortened V by 1 base and J by 3 bases, and 10 bases separated the two germline ends. Germline loops: CDR1 LNHNV, CDR2 YYDKDF (reference sequence). The CDR3 is 15 amino acids. The CDR3 DNA reads TGTGCCACCAGCAGAGGGGACTCAAACTACAATGAGCAGTTCTTC. It is translated as CATSRGDSNYNEQFF.

This clonotype appeared many times. The J gene is TRBJ2-3, the V gene TRBV20-1, with D perhaps given as TRBD1 or TRBD2 (5 bases each). The germline V gene has CDR1 DFQATT and CDR2 SNEGSKA (reference sequence). With 1 base removed from V and 2 bases from J, the gap between germline ends came to 16 bases. CDR3 length: 16 residues. DNA of the CDR3: TGCAGTGCTAGAGGGCAGCTCGGGGCTTTCACAGATACGCAGTATTTT. Residues: CSARGQLGAFTDTQYF.

The chain links TRBV19 to TRBJ1-2; 7 nucleotides align to TRBD1. Germline V gene data show CDR1 as LNHDA and CDR2 as SQIVND (reference sequence). The ends lost 4 bases at V and 2 bases at J; junction bases unmatched: 4. The CDR3 length is 14 residues. The CDR3 is CASSTGGGNYGYTF. CDR3 sequence (DNA): TGTGCCAGTAGTACGGGAGGGGGCAACTATGGCTACACCTTC.

The gene calls are TRBV28 and TRBJ2-5, with 12 bases aligning to TRBD2. The CDR3 has 15 amino acids. CDR1 and CDR2 from the germline V gene are MDHEN and SYDVKM. V was pared by 4 bases and J by 5 bases, with 5 bases of the junction left unmatched. CDR3 in amino acids: CASSSRTSGEETQYF. Written as DNA, the CDR3 is TGTGCCAGCAGTTCCCGGACTAGCGGGGAGGAGACCCAGTACTTC.

This clonotype was seen at least ten times. This chain uses TRBV28 with TRBJ1-2; TRBD1 matches 10 bases. After removal of 8 bases from V and 5 bases from J, the junction contained 8 bases not matched to a gene. Germline V gene lookup returns CDR1 MDHEN and CDR2 SYDVKM. CDR3 size: 14 residues. CDR3 DNA sequence: TGTGCCAGCTGCGAGACAGGGGGCGTATATGGCTACACCTTC. Its translation: CASCETGGVYGYTF.

This clonotype was detected many times. This chain connects TRBV12-3 or TRBV12-4 to TRBJ1-3; D not certain. V was pared by 5 bases and J by 0 bases, with 5 bases between. This CDR3 is 13 amino acids long. In DNA form, the CDR3 reads TGTGCCAGCAGTATGAGCTCTGGAAACACCATATATTTT. Encoded protein: CASSMSSGNTIYF.

The CDR3 DNA reads as TGTGCCAGCAGAGAAGGACAGGCAGCCTACGAGCAGTACTTC. Translating it yields CASREGQAAYEQYF. This chain uses TRBV5-5 with TRBJ2-7, with 7 nucleotides matching TRBD1. The V gene end was trimmed by 5 bases and the J gene end by 2 bases; junction bases not matched to a gene: 7. Germline V gives CDR1 SGHKS, CDR2 YYEKEE (reference sequence). The CDR3 runs to 14 residues. The full variable domain, its missing parts supplied by reference TRBV5-5 and TRBJ2-7, is DAGVTQSPTHLIKTRGQQVTLRCSPISGHKSVSWYQQVLGQGPQFIFQYYEKEERGRGNFPDRFSARQFPNYSSELNVNALLLGDSALYLCASREGQAAYEQYFGPGTRLTVT.

The chain employs TRBV6-5 and TRBJ1-2; possible D gene TRBD1, 6 bases. The CDR3 runs to 15 residues. The germline CDR1 and CDR2 sequences are MNHEY and SVGAGI. V was pared by 0 bases and J by 8 bases, with 16 bases between. CDR3 bases: TGTGCCAGCAGTTACTCGATTTCGGGGGCGCGAGGCTACACCTTC. Its protein is CASSYSISGARGYTF.

This clonotype has a count of ten or more. The genes are TRBV20-1 and TRBJ2-7; D not certain. Germline V CDR1 and CDR2: DFQATT, SNEGSKA (reference sequence). The V end lost 3 bases, the J end lost 6 bases, and 9 bases lay between the germline ends. The CDR3 totals 11 residues. CDR3 loop: CSASGAAEQYF. The CDR3 DNA is TGCAGTGCTAGCGGAGCAGCCGAGCAGTACTTC.

This clonotype occurred many times. This rearrangement joins TRBV27 to TRBJ2-7, with D possibly TRBD2 on 5 matching bases. Looked up from germline, CDR1 is MNHEY and CDR2 is SMNVEV (reference sequence). Trimming removed 4 bases at V and 0 bases at J, with 13 bases between. This CDR3 comprises 15 residues. CDR3: CASSSRSGSSYEQYF. CDR3 DNA: TGTGCCAGCAGTTCCCGGAGCGGAAGCTCCTACGAGCAGTACTTC.

This clonotype occurred many times. This chain uses TRBV4-2 with TRBJ1-5; weak D call: TRBD1 (5 bases). This CDR3 comprises 15 residues. V shed 0 bases and J shed 2 bases, with 8 bases lying between them. Germline V gene lookup returns CDR1 LGHNA and CDR2 YNFKEQ. CDR3 nucleotides: TGTGCCAGCAGCCAAGATTTACAGGGCAATCAGCCCCAGCATTTT. Its translation is CASSQDLQGNQPQHF.

This clonotype has only a few counts. This rearrangement joins TRBV4-2 to TRBJ1-1, with TRBD1 matching over 11 bases. The V segment lost 1 base and the J segment 1 base; nucleotides outside the gene matches: 5. Germline V lookup: CDR1 LGHNA, CDR2 YNFKEQ. The CDR3 is 17 amino acids. CDR3 sequence: CASSQGTGGAENTEAFF. The CDR3 DNA follows: TGTGCCAGCAGCCAAGGGACAGGGGGCGCCGAGAACACTGAAGCTTTCTTT.

The chain couples TRBV2 to TRBJ2-2, with no clear D. Germline CDR1 is SNHLY and CDR2 is FYNNEI. V shed 7 bases and J shed 4 bases, with 19 bases lying between them. This CDR3 is built from 16 residues. The CDR3 sequence: CASTPSGKVTTGELFF. The DNA of the CDR3 is TGTGCCAGCACCCCCTCTGGGAAGGTGACCACCGGGGAGCTGTTTTTT.

There are many counts of this clonotype. This rearrangement joins TRBV11-2 to TRBJ2-1, with a possible D match to TRBD2 (5 bases). CDR1 SGHAT and CDR2 FQNNGV come from the germline V gene. Trimming cost V 0 bases and J 8 bases, with 14 bases left between them. This CDR3 contains 15 residues. CDR3 residues: CASSLEARGVYEQFF. CDR3 nucleotide sequence: TGTGCCAGCAGCTTAGAAGCCCGGGGAGTTTATGAGCAGTTCTTC.

This clonotype occurred many times. The chain recombines TRBV28 with TRBJ2-3; 12 nucleotides align to TRBD2. The germline gives CDR1 MDHEN, CDR2 SYDVKM. The CDR3 contains 14 residues. V was clipped by 7 bases and J by 5 bases; unmatched bases: 4. The CDR3 is CASTSGGAGDTQYF. The CDR3 nucleotides read TGTGCCAGCACTAGCGGGGGGGCCGGAGATACGCAGTATTTT.

This clonotype was recorded a few times. This chain links TRBV10-3 with TRBJ1-5, with TRBD1 matching 8 bases. After removal of 5 bases from V and 0 bases from J, the junction contained 0 bases not matched to a gene. The CDR3 totals 14 residues. From germline, CDR1 is ENHRY and CDR2 SYGVKD. This CDR3 reads CAISQGASNQPQHF. CDR3 nucleotide sequence: TGTGCCATCAGTCAGGGGGCTAGCAATCAGCCCCAGCATTTT.

This clonotype has ten or more counts. The chain combines TRBV27 with TRBJ2-7; D is possibly TRBD1 (6 bases). This CDR3 contains 15 residues. Trimming took off 2 bases at V and 3 bases at J, with 14 bases between the two ends. CDR1 MNHEY and CDR2 SMNVEV come from the germline V gene (reference sequence). The CDR3 is CASSLTGQGNYEQYF. CDR3 bases: TGTGCCAGCAGTTTAACGGGGCAGGGGAACTACGAGCAGTACTTC.